The 10 T cell receptor beta chains below all came from one sample that was sequenced in a study of tissue T cells after allogeneic stem cell transplantation. The protocol was immunoSEQ multiplex PCR, while the TCRdb copy is restricted to in-frame clones and leaves out a portion. The repertoire consists of approximately 5,000 clones, with roughly 52% occurring once and the leading ten covering about a tenth. Time point: mouse harvest day 7 after allogeneic transplant. Each mouse received 10^7 T-cell-depleted marrow cells plus 10^6 splenic CD5+ T cells by tail vein. Sequencing input: gut tissue. All receptors derive from a female BALB/c mouse given C57BL/6 T cells with graft-versus-host disease after an allogeneic hematopoietic cell transplant.

Notes on this clone: Gene labels here are mouse ones. The read is 1 residue too short to cover the CDR3 end, so that end is filled in from the germline J gene. The rearrangement uses TRBV23 and TRBJ2-3. Germline loops: CDR1 KGHTA, CDR2 FQNQQP. The CDR3 loop spans 14 amino acids. The sequenced CDR3 bases are TGCTCCAGCAGTCAATCGGCGGGTGCAGAAACGCTGTAT. Its protein product is CSSSQSAGAETLY. The entire CDR3 protein reads CSSSQSAGAETLYF.

This clone was detected a few times. Germline and genes: mouse. The sequenced fragment ends 1 residue before the CDR3 boundary, so the rest is inferred from the germline J gene. The rearrangement joins TRBV26 to TRBJ2-4; no reliable D call. Germline V gives CDR1 KGHPV, CDR2 FQNQEV (reference sequence). This CDR3 is 14 amino acids long. The germline V and J ends were trimmed by 0 bases and 8 bases, with 12 bases remaining between them. The CDR3 protein is CASSLSQGLATLYF. The CDR3 DNA, read in part, is TGTGCCAGCAGTCTGTCACAAGGATTGGCCACCTTGTAC.

On this clone: Genes and germline are mouse. The sequenced fragment ends 1 residue before the CDR3 boundary, so the rest is inferred from the germline J gene. V usage is TRBV1 and J usage is TRBJ2-2, with TRBD2 matching over 9 bases. This CDR3 region has 18 residues. Germline CDR1 and CDR2: NSQYPW and LRSPGD (reference sequence). The J segment lost 1 base and the V segment lost 0 bases, leaving 6 bases of the junction unmatched. The CDR3 bases that were read are TGCACCTGCAGTGCAGAGCTCCTGGGGGGGGGAAACACCGGGCAGCTCTAC. This codes for CTCSAELLGGGNTGQLY. The full CDR3 protein reads CTCSAELLGGGNTGQLYF.

The table lists this clone with a few counts. Mouse germline and gene names are used. The read gets to within 1 residue of the CDR3 end, and the germline J gene fills in the rest. The V call is TRBV1, the J call TRBJ2-3; 12 bases are shared with TRBD2. Looked up from germline, CDR1 is NSQYPW and CDR2 is LRSPGD (reference sequence). The CDR3 is 16 amino acids. The J segment lost 6 bases and the V segment lost 5 bases, leaving 9 bases of the junction unmatched. Incomplete CDR3 DNA: TGCACCTGCAGTTCCTGGACTGGGGGGGGAGGGGAAACGCTGTAT. It encodes CTCSSWTGGGGETLY. The whole CDR3 protein reads CTCSSWTGGGGETLYF.

This clone was counted between two and nine times. Mouse gene names and germline throughout. The read halts 1 residue ahead of the CDR3 end, with the missing end drawn from the germline J gene. The chain combines TRBV15 with TRBJ2-1; a possible D gene is TRBD2 (7 bases). CDR1 is SGHND, CDR2 FRSKSL, per germline. The CDR3 length is 15 residues. V lost 2 bases to trimming and J lost 3 bases, with 11 bases between them. The CDR3 bases that were read are TGTGCCAGCAGTTTAATCGGGGGGCCCTATGCTGAGCAGTTC. Translation: CASSLIGGPYAEQF. The whole CDR3 is CASSLIGGPYAEQFF.

Concerning this clone itself: Each gene name is a mouse one. Read data end 1 residue before the CDR3 end; the end is taken from the germline J gene. This chain links TRBV3 with TRBJ1-1; 10 bases map to TRBD1. Germline V gene lookup returns CDR1 SNHLY and CDR2 FYNGKV (reference sequence). The ends lost 5 bases at V and 3 bases at J; junction bases unmatched: 3. This CDR3 has 14 residues. The chain's CDR3 is CASSKGQGHTEVFF. CDR3 bases read: TGTGCCAGCAGCAAGGGACAGGGGCACACAGAAGTCTTC. The entire variable domain, with the rest obtained from reference TRBV3 and TRBJ1-1, is as follows: GPKVLQIPSHQIIDMGQMVTLNCDPVSNHLYFYWYKQILGQQMEFLVNFYNGKVMEKSKLFKDQFSVERPDGSYFTLKIQPTALEDSAVYFCASSKGQGHTEVFFGKGTRLTVV.

Worth noting for this clone: Gene names and germline refer to mouse. The CDR3 goes on 1 residue after the read ends, and that part is filled in from the germline J gene. V gene TRBV26 combines with J gene TRBJ2-7; D possibly corresponds to TRBD1 (5 bases). Germline CDR1 KGHPV, CDR2 FQNQEV (reference sequence). V was clipped by 0 bases and J by 0 bases, with 9 bases between them. This CDR3 is 15 amino acids long. CDR3 region: CASSLSSGSSYEQYF. CDR3 bases read: TGTGCCAGCAGTCTGTCGTCAGGGAGCTCCTATGAACAGTAC.

Concerning this clone itself: The gene names given are mouse names. The CDR3 is cut off 1 residue early in the read; its end comes from the germline J gene. The J gene is TRBJ2-5, the V gene TRBV26, with D maybe TRBD1 (6 bases). The CDR3 has 12 residues. The germline V gene encodes CDR1 KGHPV and CDR2 FQNQEV (reference sequence). The ends were cut back, 6 bases at V and 6 bases at J, with 10 bases in the middle. The CDR3 is CASRADRDTQYF. The covered CDR3 bases are TGTGCCAGCAGGGCAGACAGGGACACCCAGTAC.

With respect to this clone: These gene names are mouse names. The read ends 1 residue shy of where the CDR3 ends; the end is completed using the germline J gene. The J gene is TRBJ2-7, the V gene TRBV20; 12 bases map to TRBD2. Per the germline V gene, CDR1 is GFQATS and CDR2 is STVNSAI. The CDR3 has 14 amino acids. V shed 4 bases and J 7 bases; nucleotides not matched to a gene: 8. The CDR3 loop is CGATDWGGAREQYF. CDR3 bases read: TGTGGTGCTACTGACTGGGGGGGCGCTCGAGAACAGTAC. The full variable domain, rest sourced from reference TRBV20 and TRBJ2-7, is GALVYQYPRRTICKSGTSMRMECQAVGFQATSVAWYRQSPQKTFELIALSTVNSAIKYEQNFTQEKFPISHPNLSFSSMTVLNAYLEDRGLYLCGATDWGGAREQYFGPGTRLTVL.

A few counts support this clone. Gene names denote mouse genes. The read gets to within 1 residue of the CDR3 end, and the germline J gene fills in the rest. This sequence joins TRBV31 and TRBJ2-7; the D is unclear. Trimming removed 0 bases at V and 3 bases at J, with 9 bases between. Germline assignment: CDR1 GKSSPN and CDR2 SITVG. This CDR3 comprises 13 residues. CDR3 protein: CAWSLVGDYEQYF. Partial CDR3 DNA: TGTGCCTGGAGTCTAGTCGGGGACTATGAACAGTAC.